One and the same sample provided the 15 T cell receptor beta chains below, sequenced in a study of blood T cell repertoires in COVID-19. Sequenced by immunoSEQ multiplex PCR; TCRdb stores in-frame clones only, minus some. Counted here are around 140,000 clones, roughly 83% occurring once; the ten biggest clones make up more than 1.3%. Sequenced input: peripheral blood. These receptors were obtained from a man aged 60 to 69 with acute or convalescent COVID-19.

V usage is TRBV11-2 and J usage is TRBJ2-3, with 13 bases matching TRBD2. The germline gives CDR1 SGHAT, CDR2 FQNNGV. Unmatched junction bases numbered 4, after V lost 1 base and J lost 3 bases. The CDR3 consists of 17 residues. In DNA, the CDR3 is TGTGCCAGCAGCTTAGGGACTAGCGGGAGACCAACAGATACGCAGTATTTT. It is translated as CASSLGTSGRPTDTQYF.

This sequence joins TRBV27 and TRBJ2-2; tentatively, D is TRBD2 (5 bases). The CDR3 sequence is 14 residues long. Trimming removed 6 bases at V and 1 base at J, with 9 bases between. Germline V CDR1 and CDR2: MNHEY, SMNVEV (reference sequence). In DNA, the CDR3 is TGTGCCAGCAGGAAGCGGCTGAACACCGGGGAGCTGTTTTTT. Protein: CASRKRLNTGELFF.

The gene calls are TRBV21-1 and TRBJ2-7; the table names TRBD1, a call not compared with the DNA. TRBV21-1 has pseudogene status. CDR3 size: 20 residues. CDR3: CASSKGPGGHLGSPSHEQYF. DNA for the CDR3: TGTGCCAGCAGCAAAGGACCTGGGGGCCATTTAGGGTCCCCCTCCCACGAGCAGTACTTC.

This sequence joins TRBV14 and TRBJ1-2; D call uncertain. Trimming took 0 bases from V and 6 from J, leaving 8 bases between them. CDR1 SGHDN and CDR2 FVKESK come from the germline V gene. There are 13 residues in the CDR3. The CDR3 loop is CASSQDYSHGYTF. The CDR3 bases are TGTGCCAGCAGCCAAGATTACAGTCATGGCTACACCTTC.

This clone is a singleton in its sample. This chain uses TRBV5-4 with TRBJ1-2; D remains unclear. Germline-derived CDR1 and CDR2 are SGHNT and YYREEE (reference sequence). The CDR3 is made up of 14 amino acids. Trimming stripped 0 bases from V and 1 base from J, with 7 bases between. The CDR3 nucleotides read TGTGCCAGCAGCTTGGACAGTAATAACTATGGCTACACCTTC. The encoded protein is CASSLDSNNYGYTF. Looking up the rest from reference TRBV5-4 and TRBJ1-2 gives the full variable domain: ETGVTQSPTHLIKTRGQQVTLRCSSQSGHNTVSWYQQALGQGPQFIFQYYREEENGRGNFPPRFSGLQFPNYSSELNVNALELDDSALYLCASSLDSNNYGYTFGSGTRLTVV.

V gene TRBV7-4 combines with J gene TRBJ2-2, with TRBD2 matching over 13 bases. V lost 5 bases and J lost 7; bases outside the gene matches: 7. From germline, CDR1 is SGHVT and CDR2 SQSDAQ. The CDR3 has 16 residues. CDR3 protein: CASSMGLAGRDGELFF. The DNA for the CDR3 is TGTGCCAGCAGCATGGGACTAGCGGGAAGGGACGGGGAGCTGTTTTTT.

This sequence joins TRBV6-5 and TRBJ1-4; 7 bases line up with TRBD1. CDR1 and CDR2 (germline): MNHEY, SVGAGI. The CDR3 sequence is 14 residues long. V shed 6 bases and J 4 bases; nucleotides not matched to a gene: 5. CDR3 residues: CASRPTGSNEKLFF. The CDR3 DNA reads TGTGCCAGCAGACCGACAGGGAGTAATGAAAAACTGTTTTTT.

The chain has TRBV30 and TRBJ2-1, with a tentative D call TRBD2 (7 bases). V was clipped by 3 bases and J by 4 bases, with 16 bases between them. Germline loops: CDR1 GTSNPN, CDR2 SVGIG (reference sequence). The CDR3 totals 15 residues. CDR3 DNA sequence: TGTGCCTGGAGGAACAAAAGGGGGGGGTACAATGAGCAGTTCTTC. Translating it yields CAWRNKRGGYNEQFF.

The V and J genes are TRBV12-3 or TRBV12-4 and TRBJ2-7, with a possible D match to TRBD2 (5 bases). This CDR3 comprises 13 residues. V was cut by 3 bases and J by 4 bases, with 10 bases left in between. CDR3 DNA: TGTGCCAGCAGTTTCCGAGGGCCTTACGAGCAGTACTTC. Protein product: CASSFRGPYEQYF.

The rearrangement links TRBV5-1 to TRBJ2-7; 7 bases are shared with TRBD2. There are 13 residues in the CDR3. After removal of 4 bases from V and 2 bases from J, the junction contained 3 bases not matched to a gene. CDR1 is SGHRS and CDR2 is YFSETQ in the germline V gene. This CDR3 reads CASSRDYAYEQYF. The CDR3 DNA is TGCGCCAGCAGCAGGGACTACGCCTACGAGCAGTACTTC.

J is TRBJ2-5 and V is TRBV29-1, with D perhaps TRBD2 (6 bases). This CDR3 is built from 14 residues. Trimming removed 4 bases at V and 4 bases at J, with 16 bases between. Germline V gene sequence: CDR1 SQVTM, CDR2 ANQGSEA. CDR3 coding DNA: TGCAGCGTTGGTTCGCGGGGCGGGCGAGAGACCCAGTACTTC. Translation gives CSVGSRGGRETQYF.

The chain combines TRBV7-3 with TRBJ1-1; a possible D gene is TRBD1 (6 bases). V gave up 2 bases and J gave up 2 bases, with 12 bases separating them. Germline V gene data show CDR1 as SGHTA and CDR2 as FQGTGA. This CDR3 has 15 amino acids. CDR3 sequence: CASSLYQGPNTEAFF. The CDR3 DNA is TGTGCCAGCAGCTTATACCAGGGGCCAAACACTGAAGCTTTCTTT.

The V gene is TRBV19, the J gene TRBJ1-3, with D maybe TRBD1 (6 bases). Germline V CDR1 and CDR2: LNHDA, SQIVND (reference sequence). This CDR3 spans 13 amino acids. V lost 10 bases and J lost 5, with 15 bases in between. CDR3 in amino acids: CATSGGARNTIYF. The CDR3 region has the DNA TGTGCCACCAGTGGGGGGGCGCGAAACACCATATATTTT.

The chain recombines TRBV5-4 with TRBJ2-7; the match to TRBD1 covers 9 bases. Germline CDR1 SGHNT, CDR2 YYREEE (reference sequence). The CDR3 sequence is 15 residues long. J was trimmed by 4 bases and V by 3 bases; bases with no gene match: 8. CDR3 DNA sequence: TGTGCCAGCAGCTCGAGACAAGGACAGGGGTACGAGCAGTACTTC. Its translation: CASSSRQGQGYEQYF.

The V and J genes are TRBV29-1 and TRBJ2-7, with D possibly being TRBD1 (5 bases). V lost 4 bases and J lost 3, with 7 bases in between. The CDR3 is 11 residues long. The V gene's germline CDR1 is SQVTM and CDR2 ANQGSEA. DNA for the CDR3: TGCAGCGTTGGGGGCTACTACGAGCAGTACTTC. It specifies CSVGGYYEQYF.